The TCR beta chain described here comes from a study of cytomegalovirus exposure and HLA in healthy donors (TCRdb year 2017). With respect to the entire study: According to an earlier analysis of 587 of the donors, some 170 million T cells yielded 120 million or so unique TCR beta sequences and around 280 Gb of sequence data. To study patterns of TCR occurrence, a later analysis re-analyzed previously published TCR beta repertoires from 666 donors and added high-resolution HLA genotyping. In an earlier analysis of a few hundred of the donors, high-throughput TCR beta sequencing was used to judge whether each TCR beta V gene segment behaved as functional or pseudogenic. The study used immunosequencing to profile the T cell repertoires of approximately 630 subjects and linked those repertoires to cytomegalovirus serostatus. The study aimed to test whether signatures of past pathogen exposure could be identified by cataloging public T cell receptors. Both class I and class II loci were covered by HLA typing, at four-digit resolution. Of the roughly 400 genotyped donors, 81% were placed in the genetic ancestry cluster associated with self-reported Caucasian donors. Alongside the repertoire data, information on donor age, sex, ethnicity and CMV serostatus was compiled. An early release that covered roughly 600 HLA-typed donors contained approximately 300 gigabases of sequencing data and around 80 million unique TCR sequences. Because of strong linkage in the cohort, 4 to 6 DR-DQ haplotypes were treated as single units for association and clustering. The number of donors typed differed by locus, with about 629-640 for A, B, C, DRB1 and DQB1, around 560 for DQA1, some 570 for DPA1, and some 470 for DPB1. All discovery cohort repertoires had been generated using a single sequencing platform. Along with the roughly 700-subject first cohort, a separate validation cohort of around 120 different subjects was used. A later genetic analysis used genome-wide SNP genotypes for about 65% of the roughly 700 donors, treating that subset as a discovery cohort. To predict cytomegalovirus infection status, the study brought together high-throughput TCR immunosequencing, statistical association of individual TCRs with disease status, and machine learning. The later analysis used no new phenotypic data to find candidate immune exposures, relying instead on TCR beta sequences and their occurrence across donors. Across some 400 genotyped donors of the cohort, an average of roughly 250,000 unique TCR beta nucleotide sequences per donor were sequenced, and 15% to 20% of those sequences were non-productive. Overall study results and their limits: Seventeen rarely observed V segments, including chromosome 9 orphons, were excluded from the earlier analysis of approximately 500 of the donors because counts were too low. In a later analysis, most CMV-associated TCR beta chains were found to appear HLA-restricted, with HLA associations seemingly driven largely by CMV exposure. Specific HLA alleles were associated with roughly 16,000 TCR beta sequences at a false discovery rate of 0.05 in a later analysis. According to a later analysis, TCR association rates differed among HLA loci, with DRB1 alleles showing the most associated TCRs and HLA-C alleles showing the fewest. While some public TCRs were present in many individuals, most TCR sequences turned up only very rarely across donors. Presence/absence analyses assumed roughly uniform sequencing depth across donors, an assumption that may not hold. The classifier was reported to diagnose cytomegalovirus status with high specificity and sensitivity in both the original cohort and the validation cohort. In a later analysis, HLA-associated TCR beta chains showed more clonal expansion and lower generation probabilities than non-associated chains that were equally common. For the cohort, immune exposure information was limited to CMV serostatus. V-gene and J-gene trimming of TCR beta chains was associated with a missense DCLRE1C variant in a later genetic analysis, and the association was replicated in an independent cohort. In an earlier analysis of some 640 of the donors, most TCR beta V segments were observed in productive rearrangements about 90% or about 30% of the time, broadly matching IMGT annotations. A further reported finding was that TCR beta sequences accurately predicted the HLA-A and HLA-B alleles for most subjects in the first cohort. A cluster of highly shared sequence variants was judged likely to represent a technical artifact of the sequencing pipeline. In this cohort, only TCR beta chains were sequenced, and detectable features were limited by the absence of alpha or paired-chain data. Some IMGT-functional V segments, including TRBV6-2 and TRBV6-3, could not be told apart with the 87-base-pair reads, so those segments were excluded. Several of the top co-occurrence clusters appeared to be linked to parvovirus B19, influenza, CMV and Epstein-Barr virus, according to a later analysis. A few of the identified cytomegalovirus-associated TCR beta chains were confirmed in vitro to be specific for cytomegalovirus antigens. Linkage disequilibrium might explain the correlated functional status among segregating V segments, but an unknown experimental factor could not be excluded. The study listed approximately 150 TCR beta chains as associated with cytomegalovirus. It was suggested by the authors that the approach could potentially be generalized to other disease states and immunological phenotypes. A later genetic analysis reported fewer N-insertions in productive TCRs among donors in an Asian-associated ancestry cluster than the roughly 620-donor mean. HLA typing was unavailable for some donors at each locus, so association tests used only the typed subset. Assigning TCR associations to individual alleles was difficult when HLA alleles, especially DR and DQ, strongly co-occurred.

The CDR3 spans 15 residues, from the cysteine through the phenylalanine. Just CDR3 DNA is preserved here, 45 bases in frame from base 1. As concerns this clone: This clone's antigen is unknown. No quality values exist for individual bases; no much larger clone is one base distant.

The cohort comprised 666 healthy bone marrow donors. At the time of sampling, all cohort members were nominally healthy, though unrecorded immune exposures were likely present. The donor tested CMV seropositive and was one of the 289 seropositive cohort members. Every donor gave a peripheral blood sample, and the peripheral blood mononuclear cells from that sample were used for TCR beta sequencing. Genomic DNA extraction from the blood cell samples was performed with the Qiagen DNeasy Blood Extraction Kit. Receptor libraries were prepared by the immunoSEQ multiplex PCR assay. For the multiplex PCR, a mixture combining 60 forward primers for TCR Vbeta segments and 13 reverse primers for TCR Jbeta segments was used. The CDR3 region of rearranged TCR beta genes was amplified from genomic DNA with a multiplex PCR assay. On the Illumina HiSeq System, the amplified TCR beta libraries were sequenced as 87-base-pair reads. Concerning the study's data processing: A later analysis tallied 75 million to 95 million unique TCR beta chains across the 700 or so repertoires, and around 12 million of those chains were shared by two or more donors. Raw reads were error-corrected and collapsed into unique sequences by a nearest-neighbor algorithm in which closely related sequences were merged to remove PCR and sequencing errors. To assign V, D and J gene segments, CDR3 sequences were aligned to IMGT reference sequences. For a sequence to be retained, a match of at least six nucleotides to both a V gene segment and a J gene segment was required. A rearrangement was called productive if the CDR3 had no stop codons and remained in frame with V and J, and every other rearrangement was called non-productive. Following IMGT convention, CDR3 was defined as the stretch from the second conserved V-encoded cysteine up to the conserved J-encoded phenylalanine. In an earlier analysis of around 540 of the donors, sequences lacking an unambiguous match to a single V gene segment were excluded. An earlier analysis of about 590 of the donors classified V segments as functional when productive rearrangements were above 56.7% and as segregating when the standard deviation between donors was above 5%. To diagnose cytomegalovirus status from the catalog of TCR beta chain sequences, a statistical classification framework was built. A later analysis assigned V and J genes by comparing TCR nucleotide sequences with IMGT/GENE-DB human TR gene sequences. A later analysis assigned CDR3 sequences and most-parsimonious VDJ recombination scenarios with the TCRdist pipeline. In a later analysis, each TCR beta chain was defined by its CDR3 amino acid sequence together with its V-gene family, and reads lacking a unique V-gene family were excluded. As a way to deal with suspected cross-contamination and a sequencing artifact, a later analysis dropped approximately 590 nucleotide sequences that were highly shared and had low generation probability. In a later analysis, a clonal expansion index for each public chain was calculated from normalized within-repertoire ranks of inferred template counts. In a later analysis, generation probabilities were computed with a VDJ recombination model fitted to out-of-frame rearrangements, and the resulting probabilities were checked against IGoR. Hypergeometric tests were used in a later analysis to score TCR-TCR, TCR-HLA and TCR-CMV co-occurrence, with a repertoire-size bias correction applied to the TCR pairs. To estimate false discovery rates, a later analysis permuted the HLA or CMV assignments 20 times. In a later analysis, co-occurring TCRs were grouped using DBSCAN, and TCRdist sequence similarity was added for clustering within HLA-allele-positive subsets. For co-occurrence clustering, repertoires with fewer than 30,000 or more than 120,000 public chains were excluded, along with several repertoires with anomalous nucleotide sharing. The source is immuneACCESS, and TCRdb retained only in-frame sequences with V and J called. Part of the clones is not carried over; for the studies checked, unresolved V genes explain less than half of this, and the remainder is unexplained. V, J and clone size derive from that table, while D and trimming were established from the DNA sequence. In all, the sample holds about 160,000 clones, and around 72% of those were seen once. The ten biggest clones cover roughly 7.1% of the sample.

The sequence links TRBV12-2 to TRBJ2-1; the table's D call, TRBD2, was not checked against the DNA. TRBV12-2 is shown as a pseudogene. The specimen sequenced was PBMCs. This TCR was sampled from a man in his forties in good health and CMV-seropositive. The bases read TGTGCAAGTCGCCTTATCCGTAGCGGGGGGTATGAGCAGTTCTTC. Translated, this gives CASRLIRSGGYEQFF.